Listed below are T cell receptor beta chains from one sample, sequenced in a study of blood T cell repertoires in COVID-19. Sequenced by immunoSEQ multiplex PCR; TCRdb stores in-frame clones only, minus some. Of more than 65,000 clones listed, roughly 84% are singletons. The sequencing sample was made of peripheral blood. Every receptor here comes from a man in his thirties or forties with COVID-19, enrolled during active disease. The CDR3 runs from the conserved cysteine through the conserved F or W. Each record gives: D gene, clone size, V gene, J gene, CDR3 DNA, CDR3 protein. The D gene is left open where the match is weak. Some rows mark clone size as missing; the rest say once, few, many or name a class of expanded clone.

.	.	TRBV10-3	TRBJ2-3	TGTGCCATCACTTCAGTGGGAGGAGGCGCAGATACGCAGTATTTT	CAITSVGGGADTQYF
.	.	TRBV6-1	TRBJ1-2	TGTGCCAGCAGTGATTACGGGAACTATGGCTACACCTTC	CASSDYGNYGYTF
.	.	TRBV5-6	TRBJ1-2	TGTGCCAGCAGCTTGCAGGGCAACTATGGCTACACCTTC	CASSLQGNYGYTF
.	.	TRBV6-5	TRBJ1-6	TGTGCCAGCAGTTGGGGGGACGGCCAGTCACCCCTCCACTTT	CASSWGDGQSPLHF
TRBD1	.	TRBV11-2	TRBJ1-5	TGTGCCAGCAGCCGAACAGGGGATAGCAATCAGCCCCAGCATTTT	CASSRTGDSNQPQHF
.	.	TRBV3-1/TRBV3-2	TRBJ1-1	TGTGCCAGCAGCCAACGAGCGGACACTGAAGCTTTCTTT	CASSQRADTEAFF
.	once	TRBV30	TRBJ1-2	TGTGCCTGGGGTAGGCCGGGGGTCGGAGGCTACACCTTC	CAWGRPGVGGYTF
.	.	TRBV2	TRBJ1-3	TGTGCCAGCAGTCTCTCCGGCGGAAATGGAAACACCATATATTTT	CASSLSGGNGNTIYF
.	.	TRBV9	TRBJ2-2	TGTGCCAGCAGCGTAGCGAGTAGCCCCAGGGAGCTGTTTTTT	CASSVASSPRELFF
TRBD1	.	TRBV28	TRBJ1-5	TGTGCCAGCAGTTTAAAAGACAGGGGGTATGTGGGCAATCAGCCCCAGCATTTT	CASSLKDRGYVGNQPQHF